The subject of this entry is one TCR beta chain. Its matching antigen is unknown. This record belongs to a study of T cell responses to AZD1222 COVID-19 vaccine. Across the whole study: Pooled samples include second doses given at about 4 or 12 weeks. General observations from the study: Reports say nearly half of spike-specific TCRs go after unmutated variant regions.

Repertoires were generated with immunoSEQ multiplex PCR, while TCRdb's copy carries only in-frame clones and drops some. Among about 190,000 clones listed, approximately 94% were seen once. The sample was peripheral blood, taken on day 0 of AZD1222 vaccination. This sequence was found in an adult in good health.

CDR3 DNA sequence: TGCGCCAGCAGCCCGACGGTTGGGGTAGCAGCTAATGAGCAGTTCTTC. Protein: CASSPTVGVAANEQFF. This rearrangement joins TRBV5-1 to TRBJ2-1; D gene ambiguous. The ends were cut back, 4 bases at V and 7 bases at J, with 21 bases in the middle. From germline, CDR1 is SGHRS and CDR2 YFSETQ. CDR3 length: 16 residues.